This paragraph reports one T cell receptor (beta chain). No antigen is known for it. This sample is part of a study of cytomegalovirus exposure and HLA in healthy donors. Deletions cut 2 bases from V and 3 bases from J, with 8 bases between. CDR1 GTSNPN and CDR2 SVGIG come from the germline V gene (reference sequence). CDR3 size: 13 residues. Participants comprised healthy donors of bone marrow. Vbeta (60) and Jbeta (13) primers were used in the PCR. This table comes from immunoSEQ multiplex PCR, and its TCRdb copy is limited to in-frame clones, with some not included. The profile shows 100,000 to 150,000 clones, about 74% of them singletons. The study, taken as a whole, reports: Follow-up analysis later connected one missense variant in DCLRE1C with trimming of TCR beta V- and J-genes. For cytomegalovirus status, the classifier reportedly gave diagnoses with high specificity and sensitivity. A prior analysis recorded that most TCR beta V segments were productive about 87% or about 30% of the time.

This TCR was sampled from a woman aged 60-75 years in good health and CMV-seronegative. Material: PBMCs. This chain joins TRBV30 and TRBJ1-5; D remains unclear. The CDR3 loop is CAWSNSYNQPQHF. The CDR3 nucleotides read TGTGCCTGGAGTAACAGCTACAATCAGCCCCAGCATTTT.